Shown below are 10 T cell receptor beta chains from a single sample sequenced in a study of CD8 T cells in Susac syndrome. Random hexamers served to reverse transcribe about 0.5 to 1 ug RNA. Using its own MiXCR run on the immunoSEQ multiplex PCR reads, TCRdb lists one record per CDR3 protein. The table shows 160,000 or so distinct CDR3 sequences, with about 95% occurring only once. Sequencing was performed on CD8+ T cells from PBMCs. These receptors originate from a human donor with multiple sclerosis.

A single count supports this clonotype. The chain employs TRBV13 and TRBJ1-3; 7 bases fit TRBD1. The CDR3 contains 12 residues. Germline CDR1 and CDR2: PRHDT and FYEKMQ (reference sequence). V dropped 8 bases and J dropped 8; count of bases not matched to a gene: 6. For the CDR3, the DNA is TGTGCCAGCGGGACAGAAGGGGACACCATATATTTT. Its protein is CASGTEGDTIYF.

The CDR3 region has the DNA TGTGCCAGCAGCCAAGCGCGATGGGCGGAGCTGTTTTTT. Protein sequence: CASSQARWAELFF. The chain combines TRBV3-1 with TRBJ2-2; no reliable D call. V lost 1 base and J 10 bases, leaving 10 bases between the germline ends. From germline, CDR1 is LGHDT and CDR2 YNNKEL (reference sequence). This CDR3 has 13 amino acids.

The rearrangement joins TRBV19 to TRBJ1-2, with TRBD1 matching over 8 bases. This CDR3 contains 16 residues. The V gene's germline CDR1 is LNHDA and CDR2 SQIVND (reference sequence). The V segment lost 11 bases and the J segment 7 bases; nucleotides outside the gene matches: 21. The CDR3 reads CADNPRGAGGCSGYTF. The DNA for the CDR3 is TGTGCCGACAACCCAAGGGGAGCAGGGGGCTGCTCTGGCTACACCTTC.

The chain links TRBV15 to TRBJ1-5; 10 bases align to TRBD1. The CDR3 sequence is 17 residues long. V lost 1 base and J lost 1; bases outside the gene matches: 4. The germline V gene encodes CDR1 LNHNV and CDR2 YYDKDF (reference sequence). CDR3 residues: CATSRGTGGLSNQPQHF. The CDR3 DNA is TGTGCCACCAGCAGAGGGACAGGGGGGTTAAGCAATCAGCCCCAGCATTTT.

The chain recombines TRBV20-1 with TRBJ1-2, with D tentatively TRBD1 (5 bases). Germline CDR1 DFQATT, CDR2 SNEGSKA (reference sequence). This CDR3 spans 13 amino acids. V was clipped by 7 bases and J by 4 bases, with 16 bases between them. The CDR3 coding sequence is TGCAGTGGAAGGGGCGCGGGTCGCTATGGCTACACCTTC. It translates to CSGRGAGRYGYTF.

The genes are TRBV27 and TRBJ2-7, with D unclear. The V gene lost 9 bases and the J gene lost 2 bases, with 11 bases spanning the gap. CDR3 length equals 12 residues. Germline CDR1 reads MNHEY; CDR2 reads SMNVEV (reference sequence). The CDR3 protein is CARREKTYEQYV. CDR3 coding DNA: TGTGCCAGACGAGAAAAGACCTACGAGCAGTACGTC.

This clonotype showed up just once. The genes are TRBV12-3 or TRBV12-4 and TRBJ2-5; no firm D call. Between the trimmed V and J ends, which lost 1 base and 4 bases, there was a span of 10 bases. This CDR3 is built from 14 residues. The CDR3 spells CASSLELNPETQYF. In DNA form, the CDR3 reads TGTGCCAGCAGTTTAGAACTGAACCCAGAGACCCAGTACTTC.

This chain links TRBV29-1 with TRBJ2-3; 7 positions agree with TRBD2. The CDR3 is 15 amino acids. With V trimmed by 0 bases and J by 5 bases, 8 bases remained unmatched. From germline, CDR1 is SQVTM and CDR2 ANQGSEA. CDR3 in DNA: TGCAGCGTTGAAGATAGGGGAACGGGGGGAGATACGCAGTATTTT. Encoded protein: CSVEDRGTGGDTQYF.

V and J are TRBV5-1 and TRBJ1-1, with a weak D call TRBD1 (5 bases). This CDR3 contains 15 residues. Germline values: CDR1 SGHRS, CDR2 YFSETQ. V was pared by 3 bases and J by 0 bases, with 12 bases between. For the CDR3, the DNA is TGCGCCAGCAGCTCCGTGGGGGGGATGAACACTGAAGCTTTCTTT. Translated: CASSSVGGMNTEAFF. Based on the CDR3 plus reference TRBV5-1 and TRBJ1-1, the full variable domain is KAGVTQTPRYLIKTRGQQVTLSCSPISGHRSVSWYQQTPGQGLQFLFEYFSETQRNKGNFPGRFSGRQFSNSRSEMNVSTLELGDSALYLCASSSVGGMNTEAFFGQGTRLTVV.

V usage is TRBV7-9 and J usage is TRBJ2-1; D gene uncertain. Deletions cut 4 bases from V and 9 bases from J, with 13 bases between. This CDR3 spans 13 amino acids. Germline lookup yields CDR1 SEHNR and CDR2 FQNEAQ (reference sequence). In nucleotides, the CDR3 is TGTGCCAGCAGCTCATCTAGGGTATCTGAGCAGTTCTTC. This codes for CASSSSRVSEQFF.